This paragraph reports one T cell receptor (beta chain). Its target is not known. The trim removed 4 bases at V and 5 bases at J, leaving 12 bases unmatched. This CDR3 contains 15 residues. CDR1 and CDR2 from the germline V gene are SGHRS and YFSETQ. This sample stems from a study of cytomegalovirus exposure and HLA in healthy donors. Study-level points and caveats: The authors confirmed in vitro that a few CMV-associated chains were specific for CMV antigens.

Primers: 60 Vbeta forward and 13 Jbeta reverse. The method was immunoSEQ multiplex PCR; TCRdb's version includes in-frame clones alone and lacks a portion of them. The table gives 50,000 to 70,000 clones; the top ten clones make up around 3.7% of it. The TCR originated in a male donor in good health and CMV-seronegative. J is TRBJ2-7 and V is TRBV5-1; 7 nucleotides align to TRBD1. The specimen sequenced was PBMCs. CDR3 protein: CASSPRQGYADEQYF. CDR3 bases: TGCGCCAGCAGCCCGCGACAGGGTTATGCAGACGAGCAGTACTTC.